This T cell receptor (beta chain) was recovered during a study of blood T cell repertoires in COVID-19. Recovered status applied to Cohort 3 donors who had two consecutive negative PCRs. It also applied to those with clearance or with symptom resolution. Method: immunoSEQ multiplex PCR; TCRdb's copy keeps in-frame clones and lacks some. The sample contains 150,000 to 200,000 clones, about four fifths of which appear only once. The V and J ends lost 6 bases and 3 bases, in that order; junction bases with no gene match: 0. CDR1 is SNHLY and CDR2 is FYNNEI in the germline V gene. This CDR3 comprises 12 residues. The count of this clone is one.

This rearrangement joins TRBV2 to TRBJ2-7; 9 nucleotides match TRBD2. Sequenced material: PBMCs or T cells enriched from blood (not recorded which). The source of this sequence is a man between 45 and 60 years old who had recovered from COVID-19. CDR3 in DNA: TGTGCCAGCAGAGCGGGGGGCTACGAGCAGTACTTC. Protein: CASRAGGYEQYF.